The 27 T cell receptor beta chains reported below all come from one sample, sequenced in a study of blood T cell repertoires in COVID-19. Data came from immunoSEQ multiplex PCR; TCRdb stores just in-frame clones and leaves some out. The sample has about 230,000 clones; approximately 82% are singletons. Sequenced sample: peripheral blood. Receptors originate from a man older than 75 with acute or convalescent COVID-19.

The rearrangement uses TRBV19 and TRBJ2-7, with 9 bases identical to TRBD1. V shed 6 bases, J shed 4 bases, and the junction held 13 bases outside the gene matches. CDR1 is LNHDA and CDR2 is SQIVND in the germline V gene (reference sequence). The CDR3 runs to 16 residues. DNA for the CDR3: TGTGCCAGTAGCATAAGGGGGGGACAGGGATCTTACGAGCAGTACTTC. Protein product: CASSIRGGQGSYEQYF. Drawing the rest from reference TRBV19 and TRBJ2-7, the complete variable domain is DGGITQSPKYLFRKEGQNVTLSCEQNLNHDAMYWYRQDPGQGLRLIYYSQIVNDFQKGDIAEGYSVSREKKESFPLTVTSAQKNPTAFYLCASSIRGGQGSYEQYFGPGTRLTVT.

V and J are TRBV5-4 and TRBJ1-1; tentatively, D is TRBD1 (5 bases). The CDR3 has 15 residues. CDR1 and CDR2 from the germline V gene are SGHNT and YYREEE (reference sequence). Trimming cost V 0 bases and J 4 bases, with 13 bases left between them. CDR3 in amino acids: CASSLGEGRGTEAFF. CDR3 in DNA: TGTGCCAGCAGCTTGGGCGAAGGTAGGGGCACTGAAGCTTTCTTT. Looking up the rest from reference TRBV5-4 and TRBJ1-1 gives the full variable domain: ETGVTQSPTHLIKTRGQQVTLRCSSQSGHNTVSWYQQALGQGPQFIFQYYREEENGRGNFPPRFSGLQFPNYSSELNVNALELDDSALYLCASSLGEGRGTEAFFGQGTRLTVV.

The chain couples TRBV21-1 to TRBJ1-3; no check of the table's D call, TRBD1, against the DNA was made. TRBV21-1 is a known pseudogene. This CDR3 has 15 residues. The CDR3 DNA reads as TGTGCCAGCAGCATCACAGGTCCCCGAGGAAACACCATATATTTT. Translated: CASSITGPRGNTIYF.

The genes are TRBV11-2 and TRBJ1-3, with D possibly being TRBD1 (6 bases). CDR3 length equals 17 residues. CDR1 SGHAT and CDR2 FQNNGV come from the germline V gene. V was cut by 4 bases and J by 0 bases, with 16 bases left in between. The CDR3 here is CASSSPPGQHSGNTIYF. The CDR3 DNA reads as TGTGCCAGCAGCTCGCCCCCGGGACAACACTCTGGAAACACCATATATTTT.

The V and J genes are TRBV27 and TRBJ2-7; D remains unclear. Germline V lookup: CDR1 MNHEY, CDR2 SMNVEV (reference sequence). Trimming took 1 base from V and 5 from J, leaving 12 bases between them. The CDR3 is 14 residues long. CDR3 DNA sequence: TGTGCCAGCAGTTTATGGCCGACCAGGAACGAGCAGTACTTC. This encodes CASSLWPTRNEQYF.

Regarding this clone: A junction end diverges from the germline sequence, so it may reflect a read error. The chain employs TRBV7-7 and TRBJ2-5; 9 bases fit TRBD1. The CDR3 contains 15 residues. Per germline, CDR1 SSHAT and CDR2 FNYEAQ (reference sequence). The CDR3, as DNA: TGTGCTAGCAGCTTAGGGACAGGGAAGCAAGAGACCCAGTACTTC. It translates to CASSLGTGKQETQYF.

The chain links TRBV10-3 to TRBJ2-2; 8 nucleotides line up with TRBD1. This CDR3 has 14 amino acids. Germline lookup yields CDR1 ENHRY and CDR2 SYGVKD. The trim removed 3 bases at V and 7 bases at J, leaving 4 bases unmatched. CDR3 amino acids: CAISDYRGNGELFF. Written as DNA, the CDR3 is TGTGCCATCAGTGACTACAGGGGGAACGGGGAGCTGTTTTTT.

V gene TRBV20-1 combines with J gene TRBJ2-7; the D is unclear. V was shortened by 0 bases and J by 6 bases, with 6 bases between the two germline ends. The CDR3 runs 11 residues. Germline V lookup: CDR1 DFQATT, CDR2 SNEGSKA (reference sequence). CDR3 nucleotides: TGCAGTGCTAGAGATCCTCCCGAGCAGTACTTC. This translates into CSARDPPEQYF.

The table lists this clone with a count of one. The chain recombines TRBV6-2 or TRBV6-3 with TRBJ2-2, with 9 bases lining up with TRBD2. Trimming at V came to 3 bases and at J to 5 bases, leaving 10 bases not matched to a gene. The CDR3 runs 17 residues. Germline V CDR1 and CDR2: MNHEY, SVGEGT. CDR3 bases: TGTGCCAGCAGTTATTCGGCGGGAGGGCCTCTAACCGGGGAGCTGTTTTTT. Translating it yields CASSYSAGGPLTGELFF.

CDR3 sequence: CASSSGGSAYNEQFF. The CDR3 DNA reads as TGCGCCAGCAGTAGCGGCGGGTCGGCCTACAATGAGCAGTTCTTC. This chain uses TRBV5-1 with TRBJ2-1, with a tentative D call TRBD2 (6 bases). V dropped 5 bases and J dropped 2 bases, with 14 bases sitting between them. There are 15 residues in the CDR3. Germline CDR1 is SGHRS and CDR2 is YFSETQ.

The chain combines TRBV9 with TRBJ2-3; D may be TRBD2 (6 bases). V gave up 0 bases and J gave up 6 bases, with 17 bases separating them. The CDR3 sequence is 16 residues long. Per germline, CDR1 SGDLS and CDR2 YYNGEE. The CDR3 reads CASSVGGPSRGDTQYF. CDR3 DNA: TGTGCCAGCAGCGTAGGTGGTCCTAGCCGGGGGGATACGCAGTATTTT.

V usage is TRBV14 and J usage is TRBJ1-3; D is undetermined. V was trimmed by 5 bases and J by 5 bases, leaving 10 bases between them. The germline V gene has CDR1 SGHDN and CDR2 FVKESK. The CDR3 is 13 residues long. CDR3 protein: CASSAAGRNTIYF. CDR3 in DNA: TGTGCCAGCAGCGCCGCAGGTCGAAACACCATATATTTT.

The chain has TRBV4-2 and TRBJ1-2; 8 bases agree with TRBD1. V lost 5 bases, J lost 1 base, and 6 bases stayed unmatched. The CDR3 sequence is 15 residues long. Germline V gene data show CDR1 as LGHNA and CDR2 as YNFKEQ. The CDR3: CASSERTGINYGYTF. In DNA form, the CDR3 reads TGTGCCAGCAGCGAACGGACAGGGATTAACTATGGCTACACCTTC.

The J gene is TRBJ2-3, the V gene TRBV5-1; 7 nucleotides align to TRBD2. The CDR3 consists of 14 residues. The ends lost 4 bases at V and 6 bases at J; junction bases unmatched: 8. The germline CDR1 and CDR2 sequences are SGHRS and YFSETQ. CDR3 bases: TGCGCCAGCAGCCCCCTAGCGGACACGGATACGCAGTATTTT. Protein sequence: CASSPLADTDTQYF.

The genes are TRBV4-1 and TRBJ2-3; D is undetermined. Deletions cut 1 base from V and 2 bases from J, with 7 bases between. The germline V gene encodes CDR1 MGHRA and CDR2 YSYEKL. This CDR3 region has 14 residues. CDR3 sequence: CASSQVGYTDTQYF. The CDR3 DNA reads as TGCGCCAGCAGCCAAGTCGGGTACACAGATACGCAGTATTTT.

A single count supports this clone. This chain joins TRBV2 and TRBJ2-7; 7 nucleotides line up with TRBD1. There are 13 residues in the CDR3. Germline V gene data show CDR1 as SNHLY and CDR2 as FYNNEI. The junction had 5 bases not matched to a gene; V was cut back by 6 bases and J by 3 bases. CDR3 DNA: TGTGCCAGCAGGGGACAGTCCTACTACGAGCAGTACTTC. Translation: CASRGQSYYEQYF.

In regard to this clone: The junction and the germline gene differ at one end; a read error may be behind it. The rearrangement uses TRBV3-1 (or the pseudogene TRBV3-2) and TRBJ2-5, with D possibly matching TRBD1 (7 bases). CDR3 length: 15 amino acids. Germline V CDR1 and CDR2: LGHDT, YNNKEL (reference sequence). DNA for the CDR3: TGTGCCAGCAGCCAAGTCCCAGGGGGGCAAGGGACCCAGTACTTC. This codes for CASSQVPGGQGTQYF.

The V call is TRBV3-1 (or the pseudogene TRBV3-2), the J call TRBJ2-7; TRBD2 is a possible D gene (5 bases). The CDR3 length is 12 residues. Germline CDR1 LGHDT, CDR2 YNNKEL (reference sequence). The V gene lost 5 bases and the J gene lost 7 bases, with 12 bases spanning the gap. CDR3 region: CASSVQLGEQYF. The CDR3 DNA sequence: TGTGCCAGCAGCGTCCAACTAGGGGAGCAGTACTTC.

V and J are TRBV5-1 and TRBJ2-7; 11 bases are shared with TRBD2. The V segment lost 0 bases and the J segment 9 bases; nucleotides outside the gene matches: 14. Germline V gene lookup returns CDR1 SGHRS and CDR2 YFSETQ. The CDR3 is 17 amino acids. The CDR3 nucleotides are TGCGCCAGCAGCTTGGTAGCGGGAGGGCCCCAGCCCCAAGCGCAGTACTTC. Amino acids: CASSLVAGGPQPQAQYF.

The rearrangement uses TRBV5-4 and TRBJ2-7; no clear D. The V end was cut by 0 bases, the J end by 3 bases, with 13 bases between. Germline V lookup: CDR1 SGHNT, CDR2 YYREEE (reference sequence). CDR3 length equals 15 residues. This CDR3 reads CASSLAATTNYEQYF. CDR3 nucleotides: TGTGCCAGCAGCTTGGCCGCGACAACCAACTACGAGCAGTACTTC.

J is TRBJ2-5 and V is TRBV16; TRBD2 is a possible D gene (6 bases). The germline V gene encodes CDR1 KGHSY and CDR2 FQNENV. V lost 5 bases and J lost 8, with 15 bases in between. This CDR3 is built from 13 residues. CDR3 sequence reads: CASSSVGGETQYF. As DNA, the CDR3 is TGTGCCAGCAGCTCGGTCGGAGGGGAAACCCAGTACTTC.

The chain combines TRBV2 with TRBJ1-1; 8 bases line up with TRBD1. Germline lookup yields CDR1 SNHLY and CDR2 FYNNEI. J lost 6 bases, V lost 6 bases, and 3 bases had no gene match. This CDR3 has 12 residues. As DNA, the CDR3 is TGTGCCAGCAGGACGACAGGGGCTGAAGCTTTCTTT. Translated, it gives CASRTTGAEAFF.

This clone appeared once. The chain is built from TRBV24-1 and TRBJ2-1; TRBD2 aligns across 7 bases. Germline CDR1 reads KGHDR; CDR2 reads SFDVKD. V shed 6 bases and J 0 bases; nucleotides not matched to a gene: 7. The CDR3 has 16 residues. The CDR3 is CATSRGDSYSYNEQFF. The CDR3 DNA reads TGTGCCACCAGTCGGGGGGATTCATACTCCTACAATGAGCAGTTCTTC.

V and J are TRBV5-4 and TRBJ2-6; 8 bases map to TRBD2. CDR3 length equals 15 residues. The germline CDR1 and CDR2 sequences are SGHNT and YYREEE (reference sequence). Trimming cost V 6 bases and J 0 bases; bases outside gene matches: 2. CDR3 coding DNA: TGTGCCAGCAAAGCGGGGGTCTCTGGGGCCAACGTCCTGACTTTC. It is translated as CASKAGVSGANVLTF.

The V gene is TRBV28, the J gene TRBJ2-3; D remains unclear. V lost 2 bases and J 0 bases, leaving 12 bases between the germline ends. The CDR3 sequence is 16 residues long. Per the germline V gene, CDR1 is MDHEN and CDR2 is SYDVKM. DNA of the CDR3: TGTGCCAGCAGTTTAAACAGCCGGCTGAGCACAGATACGCAGTATTTT. It codes for CASSLNSRLSTDTQYF.

V is TRBV27 and J is TRBJ1-6, with 8 bases identical to TRBD1. CDR1 is MNHEY, CDR2 SMNVEV, per germline (reference sequence). The V gene end was trimmed by 3 bases and the J gene end by 7 bases; junction bases not matched to a gene: 8. The CDR3 loop spans 16 amino acids. The chain's CDR3 is CASSLQGALRNSPLHF. The CDR3 DNA is TGTGCCAGCAGTTTGCAGGGGGCACTAAGGAATTCACCCCTCCACTTT.

The chain couples TRBV12-3 or TRBV12-4 to TRBJ1-5; D not resolved. The germline V and J ends were trimmed by 3 bases and 7 bases, with 10 bases remaining between them. The CDR3 is 13 residues long. The CDR3 region is CASSFGDSQPQHF. As DNA, the CDR3 is TGTGCCAGCAGTTTCGGGGATAGCCAGCCCCAGCATTTT.